This T cell receptor beta chain was captured by sequencing in a study of cytomegalovirus exposure and HLA in healthy donors. The V and J ends lost 6 bases and 7 bases respectively, with 13 bases between them. Germline CDR1 MNHNS, CDR2 SASEGT. The length of the CDR3 is 12 residues. This PCR relied on a set of 60 Vbeta primers and 13 Jbeta primers. The protocol was immunoSEQ multiplex PCR, while the TCRdb copy is restricted to in-frame clones and leaves out a portion. The repertoire holds some 150,000 clones, with approximately 87% as singletons. Sequenced: PBMCs. The gene calls are TRBV6-1 and TRBJ2-7; TRBD1 might be the D (5 bases). This TCR was recovered from a man in his forties in good health and CMV-seronegative. DNA for the CDR3: TGTGCCAGCAGCCGCCAGGGCTATGAGCAGTACTTC. Amino acid sequence: CASSRQGYEQYF.